This entry describes one TCR beta chain. The antigen this receptor binds is unknown. Base quality data are lacking; no much larger clone is found one base away. V trim: 5 bases; J trim: 1 base; unmatched bases: 8. CDR1 and CDR2 were assigned from the germline V gene (reference sequence) as MNHEY and SMNVEV. The CDR3 has 16 amino acids, counting the end cysteine and phenylalanine. Only the CDR3 part of the read is kept: 48 bases, read in frame from the first base. The source of the sample is a study of shared clonotypes between healthy human individuals (dated by TCRdb to 2018 to 2020). Regarding the study in general: The cohort comprised a couple of women and a few men aged 18 to 49 years. For each donor, CD4 naive and CD4 memory were each run on three plates, CD8 naive on two plates, and CD8 memory on one plate. The study deeply sequenced blood TCR repertoires of five healthy adults to estimate repertoire size and the extent of clonotype sharing between individuals. Different laboratories and diverse techniques were used to prepare libraries and sequence TCR repertoires, to increase sequencing depth and limit assay-specific biases. Leukapheresis yielded between about 0.94 and 8.9 billion PBMCs per donor.

The research as a whole found: When a handful of donors were compared, the shared fraction of clonotypes was around 4.6% for naive CD4, roughly 3.4% for naive CD8, 2% to 2.5% for memory CD4, and 0.35% to 0.4% for memory CD8. Naive subsets generally had larger estimated clonotype richness than memory subsets did. Because the study included a small number of donors, the genetic and exposure-history diversity represented was limited. Sampling was restricted to blood, and TCR repertoires in tissues likely differ from the TCR repertoires found in blood. Rarefaction of sorted-subset datasets indicated incomplete sequencing despite the large sequencing depth. Higher generation probabilities were observed for clonotypes shared by all four sorted-subset donors than for non-shared clonotypes. Pairwise subsampling led to the expectation that sequencing depth would affect the degree of clonotype sharing among donors.

The donors were healthy, HIV-negative adults with no recently reported acute infections or vaccinations. All donors were Caucasian adults living in Nashville, Tennessee, USA. CD4+ T cells were enriched by magnetic negative selection; naive cells were then positively selected on CD45RA, and the negative fraction formed the memory subset. After blood collection by leukapheresis, PBMCs were isolated using Ficoll-Histopaque density gradient centrifugation and then cryopreserved in the vapor phase of liquid nitrogen. Analytical flow cytometry was used to check the purity and quantity of each magnetically sorted T cell population. Genomic DNA was isolated from each sorted fraction and quantified by UV absorbance on a Nanodrop 2000c. TCR CDR3 regions were amplified from genomic DNA by multiplex PCR using the deep immunoSEQ assay. For each cell subset, the extracted genomic DNA was distributed evenly across all wells of several immunoSEQ 96-well plates, and each plate served as one replicate. For sorted subsets, roughly 200 ng of genomic DNA, equivalent to 25,000 to 35,000 T cell genomes, went into each replicate PCR. The purified libraries were quantified using a Qubit 3.0 fluorometer, sized with a Bioanalyzer 2100, and then quantified again using the KAPA Library Quantification kit. Every immunoSEQ 96-well plate was sequenced on a dedicated single-read 150-cycle Illumina NextSeq 550 flow cell. The study's processing was this. The immunoSEQ output contained only junctional sequences without quality scores, so filtering could not match that applied to full-length reads. Sequences were annotated with PyIR, a Python wrapper for IgBLAST v1.9, using IMGT germline references to assign V/J genes and CDR3. Any read was removed if the V/J assignment was weak (E-value above 1e-6), the CDR3 was missing, or the read contained stop codons, out-of-frame junctions, or ambiguous translated residues. A V3J clonotype was defined by an identical inferred V gene, J gene, and CDR3 amino acid sequence. Percentage overlap between repertoires was calculated by dividing the number of shared unique clonotypes by the size of the smaller repertoire. RTK rarefaction, the Chao1 estimator, and Recon v2.1 estimates of unobserved clonotypes were used to assess repertoire richness. Generation probabilities were computed with OLGA for all TCRbeta clonotypes obtained by the gDNA method from a handful of donors. The clones in this table, taken by TCRdb from immuneACCESS, are in-frame only. Not every clone is retained; where verified, under half of the shortfall comes from an unresolved V gene, and the cause of the rest is unknown. V and J calls and clone size are those listed in that table; D and trimming were worked out from the DNA. The sample profile shows about a million clones; approximately 80% of them were found once. The ten top clones hold about 1.5% of the sample.

The specimen sequenced was memory CD4+ T cells sorted from blood. The cell subset or site label corresponds to: CD45RA-negative fraction. This clonotype was obtained from a young man in good health. The rearranged chain carries TRBV27 and TRBJ2-3, with TRBD2 matching 8 junction bases. The CDR3 corresponds to CASSPRPGGGTDTQYF. The DNA reads as follows: TGTGCCAGCAGTCCGCGCCCCGGGGGGGGCACAGATACGCAGTATTTT.